Each of the 20 T cell receptor beta chains below was sequenced from the same sample in a study of blood T cell repertoires in COVID-19. Data came from immunoSEQ multiplex PCR; TCRdb stores just in-frame clones and leaves some out. The data contain almost 350,000 clones, roughly 90% of them singletons. Sequenced: peripheral blood. Receptors originate from a woman aged 55-70 years with COVID-19, enrolled during active disease.

The V and J genes are TRBV7-2 and TRBJ1-5, with TRBD1 as a possible D gene (5 bases). The CDR3 totals 13 residues. Germline V gene lookup returns CDR1 SGHTA and CDR2 FQGNSA. Trimming took off 2 bases at V and 8 bases at J, with 10 bases between the two ends. DNA of the CDR3: TGTGCCAGCAGCTTACGGGGGATGAAGCCCCAGCATTTT. Translating gives CASSLRGMKPQHF.

The V call is TRBV7-2, the J call TRBJ1-2; D is perhaps TRBD1 (5 bases). Trimming cost V 5 bases and J 5 bases, with 18 bases left between them. Germline V gives CDR1 SGHTA, CDR2 FQGNSA. The CDR3 extends over 15 amino acids. This chain's CDR3 is CASSQGPGLGYGYTF. CDR3 in DNA: TGTGCCAGCAGCCAAGGACCGGGACTTGGATATGGCTACACCTTC. Filled out from reference TRBV7-2 and TRBJ1-2, the complete variable domain reads GAGVSQSPSNKVTEKGKDVELRCDPISGHTALYWYRQSLGQGLEFLIYFQGNSAPDKSGLPSDRFSAERTGGSVSTLTIQRTQQEDSAVYLCASSQGPGLGYGYTFGSGTRLTVV.

This chain uses TRBV2 with TRBJ1-1; D gene ambiguous. Trimming removed 5 bases at V and 0 bases at J, with 10 bases between. The CDR3 runs 14 residues. Germline V gene lookup returns CDR1 SNHLY and CDR2 FYNNEI. The CDR3 coding sequence is TGTGCCAGCAGTTCCACTGACATGAACACTGAAGCTTTCTTT. Translated: CASSSTDMNTEAFF.

This clone has just one count. The chain links TRBV6-1 to TRBJ1-4; 7 bases match TRBD1. Germline assignment: CDR1 MNHNS and CDR2 SASEGT. The CDR3 is made up of 12 amino acids. The V gene end was trimmed by 2 bases and the J gene end by 12 bases; junction bases not matched to a gene: 3. As DNA, the CDR3 is TGTGCCAGCAGTGAACGGGGGACAGAACTGTTTTTT. It specifies CASSERGTELFF.

The V and J genes are TRBV21-1 and TRBJ1-2; the table's D call, TRBD1, has no DNA check behind it. TRBV21-1 is recorded as a pseudogene. The length of the CDR3 is 16 residues. CDR3 sequence reads: CASRMAGRRSSYGYTF. CDR3 coding DNA: TGTGCCAGCAGGATGGCAGGTAGAAGGTCAAGCTATGGCTACACCTTC.

The rearrangement joins TRBV21-1 to TRBJ1-5. TRBV21-1 is a documented pseudogene. There are 14 residues in the CDR3. The CDR3 region is CASGISGSNQPQHF. Written as DNA, the CDR3 is TGTGCCAGCGGCATTTCGGGGAGCAATCAGCCCCAGCATTTT.

The chain has TRBV11-1 and TRBJ2-7; tentative D call: TRBD1 (6 bases). The V end was cut by 5 bases, the J end by 3 bases, with 14 bases between. The CDR3 runs to 14 residues. Germline V gene lookup returns CDR1 SGHAT and CDR2 FQDESV (reference sequence). The CDR3 bases are TGTGCCAGCAGCGCCAAACAGGGACACTACGAGCAGTACTTC. Its protein is CASSAKQGHYEQYF.

This clone was counted between two and nine times. This chain links TRBV4-1 with TRBJ1-1; the match to TRBD1 covers 8 bases. V trimming: 3 bases; J trimming: 7 bases; junction bases outside the gene matches: 4. CDR3 size: 13 residues. Germline loops: CDR1 MGHRA, CDR2 YSYEKL. CDR3: CASSHRQGSEAFF. CDR3 in DNA: TGCGCCAGCAGCCACAGACAGGGGAGTGAAGCTTTCTTT.

The rearrangement links TRBV5-1 to TRBJ1-2, with D perhaps TRBD1 (5 bases). Germline V CDR1 and CDR2: SGHRS, YFSETQ. V was trimmed by 4 bases and J by 6 bases, leaving 19 bases between them. This CDR3 is built from 15 residues. The CDR3 is CASSTTLRGYHGYTF. The CDR3 nucleotides are TGCGCCAGCAGCACAACCCTGCGGGGGTACCATGGCTACACCTTC.

The J gene is TRBJ1-4, the V gene TRBV15; TRBD1 matches 7 bases. The CDR3 spans 18 residues. Trimming took 3 bases from V and 6 from J; bases not matched to a gene: 16. Germline V gene data show CDR1 as LNHNV and CDR2 as YYDKDF (reference sequence). CDR3 coding DNA: TGTGCCACCAGCAGTCCAGAGCTTCCGAGGGGGCGCCATGAAAAACTGTTTTTT. It yields the protein CATSSPELPRGRHEKLFF.

The rearrangement joins TRBV2 to TRBJ1-5; a possible D gene is TRBD1 (6 bases). The germline V gene encodes CDR1 SNHLY and CDR2 FYNNEI. The CDR3 length is 16 residues. With 3 bases removed from V and 5 bases from J, the gap between germline ends came to 17 bases. CDR3 sequence reads: CASSDPRTAKYQPQHF. CDR3 DNA: TGTGCCAGCAGTGATCCGCGGACAGCAAAATATCAGCCCCAGCATTTT.

This rearrangement joins TRBV7-9 to TRBJ1-5; TRBD1 agrees at 10 bases. Germline V gives CDR1 SEHNR, CDR2 FQNEAQ (reference sequence). J was trimmed by 0 bases and V by 5 bases; bases with no gene match: 13. There are 19 residues in the CDR3. CDR3 residues: CASSHYSATGGYSNQPQHF. The CDR3 nucleotides read TGTGCCAGCAGCCACTACTCGGCGACAGGGGGCTATAGCAATCAGCCCCAGCATTTT.

The J gene is TRBJ1-1, the V gene TRBV9; 10 positions agree with TRBD1. V lost 3 bases and J lost 9; bases outside the gene matches: 8. Germline CDR1 and CDR2: SGDLS and YYNGEE. The CDR3 contains 14 residues. The CDR3 sequence: CASSGQGARAQAFF. The CDR3 DNA is TGTGCCAGCAGCGGACAGGGGGCGAGGGCGCAAGCTTTCTTT.

The CDR3, as DNA: TGTGCCAGCAAAGGAGGTCTAAGTAGAGCGAACACCGGGGAGCTGTTTTTT. This gives the protein CASKGGLSRANTGELFF. The gene calls are TRBV2 and TRBJ2-2; weak D call: TRBD2 (5 bases). The V end was cut by 7 bases, the J end by 0 bases, with 18 bases between. Germline loops: CDR1 SNHLY, CDR2 FYNNEI. This CDR3 has 17 amino acids.

V gene TRBV18 combines with J gene TRBJ1-1, with D tentatively TRBD1 (6 bases). The CDR3 has 17 amino acids. Per the germline V gene, CDR1 is KGHSH and CDR2 is LQKENI. The V end was cut by 4 bases, the J end by 7 bases, with 25 bases between. CDR3 loop: CASSRHWDMRPHLEAFF. DNA for the CDR3: TGTGCCAGCTCACGTCACTGGGACATGAGACCTCACCTTGAAGCTTTCTTT.

This chain joins TRBV24-1 and TRBJ1-2; D possibly corresponds to TRBD1 (5 bases). The V and J ends lost 2 bases and 5 bases respectively, with 8 bases between them. Germline V lookup: CDR1 KGHDR, CDR2 SFDVKD. This CDR3 is built from 13 residues. CDR3 DNA: TGTGCCACCAGTGATTCCGGGACTTATGGCTACACCTTC. Its protein product is CATSDSGTYGYTF.

The sample holds a few counts of this clone. The gene calls are TRBV6-5 and TRBJ1-4, with TRBD1 matching 11 bases. CDR1 and CDR2 (germline): MNHEY, SVGAGI. Trimming took 0 bases from V and 8 from J; bases not matched to a gene: 5. CDR3 size: 16 residues. The CDR3 nucleotides read TGTGCCAGCAGTTACTCCCCAGGGACAGGGGGAGAAAAACTGTTTTTT. This gives the protein CASSYSPGTGGEKLFF.

The V gene is TRBV7-3, the J gene TRBJ2-1; TRBD2 agrees at 14 bases. The germline V gene has CDR1 SGHTA and CDR2 FQGTGA. The CDR3 is 16 amino acids. After removal of 5 bases from V and 4 bases from J, the junction contained 4 bases not matched to a gene. The DNA of the CDR3 is TGTGCCAGCAGCCCGACTAGCGGGGGGGGATACAATGAGCAGTTCTTC. Its protein is CASSPTSGGGYNEQFF.

V is TRBV9 and J is TRBJ2-2, with 7 bases that match TRBD1. CDR1 is SGDLS and CDR2 is YYNGEE in the germline V gene. CDR3 size: 15 residues. With V trimmed by 4 bases and J by 3 bases, 6 bases remained unmatched. CDR3 region: CASSTPTGDTGELFF. The CDR3 DNA follows: TGTGCCAGCAGCACCCCTACAGGGGACACCGGGGAGCTGTTTTTT. Using reference TRBV9 and TRBJ2-2 for the parts outside the CDR3, the full variable domain is DSGVTQTPKHLITATGQRVTLRCSPRSGDLSVYWYQQSLDQGLQFLIQYYNGEERAKGNILERFSAQQFPDLHSELNLSSLELGDSALYFCASSTPTGDTGELFFGEGSRLTVL.

J is TRBJ2-3 and V is TRBV29-1; 8 bases agree with TRBD2. The CDR3 runs to 13 residues. Germline lookup yields CDR1 SQVTM and CDR2 ANQGSEA. The V and J ends lost 6 bases and 3 bases, in that order; junction bases with no gene match: 5. The CDR3 sequence is CSVHGGVTDTQYF. CDR3 coding DNA: TGCAGCGTCCACGGGGGGGTTACAGATACGCAGTATTTT.